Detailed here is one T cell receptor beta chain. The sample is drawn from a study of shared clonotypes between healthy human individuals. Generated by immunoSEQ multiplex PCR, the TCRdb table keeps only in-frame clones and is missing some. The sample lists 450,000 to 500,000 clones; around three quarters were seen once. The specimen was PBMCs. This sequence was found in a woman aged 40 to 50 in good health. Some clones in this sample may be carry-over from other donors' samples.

The CDR3 loop reads CASSRYPGLDTDTQYF. The CDR3 DNA is TGCGCCAGCAGCCGGTATCCGGGACTAGATACAGATACGCAGTATTTT. This sequence joins TRBV5-1 and TRBJ2-3; 8 nucleotides line up with TRBD2. The CDR3 extends over 16 amino acids. CDR1 and CDR2 from the germline V gene are SGHRS and YFSETQ. J lost 3 bases, V lost 4 bases, and 10 bases had no gene match.